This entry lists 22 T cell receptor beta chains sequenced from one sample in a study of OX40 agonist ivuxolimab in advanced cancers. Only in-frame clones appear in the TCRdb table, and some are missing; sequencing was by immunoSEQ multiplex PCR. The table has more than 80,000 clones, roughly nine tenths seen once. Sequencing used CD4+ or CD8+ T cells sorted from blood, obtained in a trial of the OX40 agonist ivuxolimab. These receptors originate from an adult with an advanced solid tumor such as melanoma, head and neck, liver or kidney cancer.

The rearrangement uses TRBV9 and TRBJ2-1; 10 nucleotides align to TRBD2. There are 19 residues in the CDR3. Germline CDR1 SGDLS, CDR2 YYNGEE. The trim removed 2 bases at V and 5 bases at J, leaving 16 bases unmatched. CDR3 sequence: CASSVQITSGAAGDNEQFF. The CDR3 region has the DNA TGTGCCAGCAGCGTGCAAATCACTAGCGGGGCCGCGGGAGACAATGAGCAGTTCTTC.

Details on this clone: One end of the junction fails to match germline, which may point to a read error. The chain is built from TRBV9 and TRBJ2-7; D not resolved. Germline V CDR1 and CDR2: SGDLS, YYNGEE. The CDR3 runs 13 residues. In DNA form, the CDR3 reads TGTGCCGGCAGCGTAGCTCAAGGTGGCGAGCAGTACTTC. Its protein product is CAGSVAQGGEQYF.

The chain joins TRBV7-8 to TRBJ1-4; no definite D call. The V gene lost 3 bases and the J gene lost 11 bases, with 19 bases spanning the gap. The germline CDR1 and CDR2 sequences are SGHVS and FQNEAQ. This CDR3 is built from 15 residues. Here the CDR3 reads CASSFGQGTGIKLFF. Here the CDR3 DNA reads TGTGCCAGCAGCTTTGGTCAAGGAACCGGGATCAAACTGTTTTTT.

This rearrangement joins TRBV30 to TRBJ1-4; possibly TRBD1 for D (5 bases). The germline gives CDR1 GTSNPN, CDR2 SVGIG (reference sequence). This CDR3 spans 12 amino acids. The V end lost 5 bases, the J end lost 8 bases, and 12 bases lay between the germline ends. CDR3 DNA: TGTGCCTGGGGGGTTACAGGCGAAAAACTGTTTTTT. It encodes CAWGVTGEKLFF.

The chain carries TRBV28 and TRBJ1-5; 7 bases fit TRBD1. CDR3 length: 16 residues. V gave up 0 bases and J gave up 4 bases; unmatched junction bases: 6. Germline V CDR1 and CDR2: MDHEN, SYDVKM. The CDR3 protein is CASSLWAGGNNQPQHF. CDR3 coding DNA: TGTGCCAGCAGTTTATGGGCAGGGGGAAATAATCAGCCCCAGCATTTT.

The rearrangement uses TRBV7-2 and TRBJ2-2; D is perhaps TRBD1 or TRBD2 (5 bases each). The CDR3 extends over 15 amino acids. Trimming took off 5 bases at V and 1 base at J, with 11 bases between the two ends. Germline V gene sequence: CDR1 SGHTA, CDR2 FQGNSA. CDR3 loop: CASSIQAGNTGELFF. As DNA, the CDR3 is TGTGCCAGCAGCATACAGGCGGGGAACACCGGGGAGCTGTTTTTT.

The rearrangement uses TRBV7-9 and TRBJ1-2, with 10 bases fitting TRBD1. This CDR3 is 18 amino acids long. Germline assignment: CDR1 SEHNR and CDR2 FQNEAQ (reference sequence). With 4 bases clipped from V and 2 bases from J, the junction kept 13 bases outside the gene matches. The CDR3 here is CASSSRGQGDLRNYGYTF. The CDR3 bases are TGTGCCAGCAGCTCACGAGGACAGGGGGACCTGAGGAACTATGGCTACACCTTC.

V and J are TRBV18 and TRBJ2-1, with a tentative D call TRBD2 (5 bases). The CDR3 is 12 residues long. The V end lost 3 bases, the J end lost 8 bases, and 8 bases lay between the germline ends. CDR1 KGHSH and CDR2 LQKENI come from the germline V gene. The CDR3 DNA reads TGTGCCAGCTCACCGCGGGCCTATGAGCAGTTCTTC. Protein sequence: CASSPRAYEQFF.

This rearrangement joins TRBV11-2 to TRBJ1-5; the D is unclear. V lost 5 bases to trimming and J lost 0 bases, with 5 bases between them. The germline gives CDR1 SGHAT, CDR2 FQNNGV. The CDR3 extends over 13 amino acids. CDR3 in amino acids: CASSTNSNQPQHF. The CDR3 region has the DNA TGTGCCAGCAGCACCAATAGCAATCAGCCCCAGCATTTT.

CDR3 DNA sequence: TGTGCCAGCAGTTTTTTGATTCAAGGGGGGAACACAGATACGCAGTATTTT. Translation: CASSFLIQGGNTDTQYF. The chain couples TRBV28 to TRBJ2-3, with D perhaps matching TRBD1 or TRBD2 (6 bases each). Per the germline V gene, CDR1 is MDHEN and CDR2 is SYDVKM. V dropped 3 bases and J dropped 2 bases, with 18 bases sitting between them. The CDR3 totals 17 residues. Supplemented by reference TRBV28 and TRBJ2-3, the full variable domain reads DVKVTQSSRYLVKRTGEKVFLECVQDMDHENMFWYRQDPGLGLRLIYFSYDVKMKEKGDIPEGYSVSREKKERFSLILESASTNQTSMYLCASSFLIQGGNTDTQYFGPGTRLTVL.

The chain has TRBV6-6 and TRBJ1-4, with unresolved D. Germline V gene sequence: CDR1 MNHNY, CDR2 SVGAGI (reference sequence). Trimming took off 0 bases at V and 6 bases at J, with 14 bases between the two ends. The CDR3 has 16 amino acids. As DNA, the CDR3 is TGTGCCAGCAGTTACTCCCCCATGATGAGGCATGAAAAACTGTTTTTT. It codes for CASSYSPMMRHEKLFF.

This CDR3 is CASSLRGESPLHF. The CDR3 DNA sequence: TGTGCCAGCAGCTTGCGAGGGGAATCACCCCTCCACTTT. V usage is TRBV5-6 and J usage is TRBJ1-6; a possible D gene is TRBD1 (5 bases). With 1 base removed from V and 10 bases from J, the gap between germline ends came to 9 bases. The V gene's germline CDR1 is SGHDT and CDR2 YYEEEE. The CDR3 has 13 amino acids.

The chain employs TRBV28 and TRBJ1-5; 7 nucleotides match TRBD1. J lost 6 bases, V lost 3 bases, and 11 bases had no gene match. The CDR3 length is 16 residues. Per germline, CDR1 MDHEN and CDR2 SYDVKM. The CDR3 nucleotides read TGTGCCAGCAGTTTTCGGACCGGGACAGTAAGTCAGCCCCAGCATTTT. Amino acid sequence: CASSFRTGTVSQPQHF.

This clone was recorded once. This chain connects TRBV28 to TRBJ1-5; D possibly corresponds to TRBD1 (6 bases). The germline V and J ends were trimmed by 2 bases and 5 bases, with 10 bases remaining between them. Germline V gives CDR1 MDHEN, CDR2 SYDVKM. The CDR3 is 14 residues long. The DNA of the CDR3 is TGTGCCAGCAGTTTAGAGGGGGGGTATCAGCCCCAGCATTTT. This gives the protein CASSLEGGYQPQHF.

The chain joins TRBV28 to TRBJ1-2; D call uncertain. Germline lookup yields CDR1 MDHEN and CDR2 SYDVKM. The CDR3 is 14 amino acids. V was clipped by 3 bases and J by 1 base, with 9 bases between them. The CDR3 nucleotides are TGTGCCAGCAGTTTTTCCCGGGGTAACTATGGCTACACCTTC. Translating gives CASSFSRGNYGYTF.

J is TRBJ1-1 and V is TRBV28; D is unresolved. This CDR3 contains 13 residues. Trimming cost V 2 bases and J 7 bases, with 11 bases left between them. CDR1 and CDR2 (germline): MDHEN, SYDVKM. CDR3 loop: CASSLKGFLEAFF. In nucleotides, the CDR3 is TGTGCCAGCAGTTTAAAAGGGTTTCTTGAAGCTTTCTTT.

DNA of the CDR3: TGTGCCAGCACTTTGGGACAGAAAGAGACCCAGTACTTC. Translation: CASTLGQKETQYF. The chain joins TRBV6-5 to TRBJ2-5; 7 nucleotides match TRBD1. V shed 7 bases, J shed 3 bases, and the junction held 5 bases outside the gene matches. The CDR3 consists of 13 residues. Germline V lookup: CDR1 MNHEY, CDR2 SVGAGI.

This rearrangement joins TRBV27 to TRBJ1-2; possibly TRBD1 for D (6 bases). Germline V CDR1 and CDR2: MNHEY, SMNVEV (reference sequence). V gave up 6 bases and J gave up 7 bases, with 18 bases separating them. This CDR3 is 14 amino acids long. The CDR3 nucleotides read TGTGCCAGCAGCCCAGGGGAAAGGGGTTTTGGCTACACCTTC. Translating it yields CASSPGERGFGYTF.

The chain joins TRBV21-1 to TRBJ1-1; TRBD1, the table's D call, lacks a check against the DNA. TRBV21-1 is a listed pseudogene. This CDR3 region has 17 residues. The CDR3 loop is CASSKAQDRGQDTEAFF. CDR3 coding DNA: TGTGCCAGCAGCAAAGCTCAGGACAGGGGGCAAGACACTGAAGCTTTCTTT.

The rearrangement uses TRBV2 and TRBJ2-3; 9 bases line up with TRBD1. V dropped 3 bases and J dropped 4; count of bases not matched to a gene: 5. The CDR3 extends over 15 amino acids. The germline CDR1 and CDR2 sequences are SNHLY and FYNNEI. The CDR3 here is CASSDLGTGSDTQYF. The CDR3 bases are TGTGCCAGCAGTGATCTCGGGACAGGGTCAGATACGCAGTATTTT. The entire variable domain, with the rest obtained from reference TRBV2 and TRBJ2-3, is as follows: EPEVTQTPSHQVTQMGQEVILRCVPISNHLYFYWYRQILGQKVEFLVSFYNNEISEKSEIFDDQFSVERPDGSNFTLKIRSTKLEDSAMYFCASSDLGTGSDTQYFGPGTRLTVL.

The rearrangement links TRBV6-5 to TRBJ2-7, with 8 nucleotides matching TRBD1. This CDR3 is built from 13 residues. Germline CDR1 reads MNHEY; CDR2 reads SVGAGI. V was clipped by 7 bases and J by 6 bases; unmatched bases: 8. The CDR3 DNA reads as TGTGCCAGCAACTCCGGACAGGGCGGCGAGCAGTACTTC. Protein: CASNSGQGGEQYF.

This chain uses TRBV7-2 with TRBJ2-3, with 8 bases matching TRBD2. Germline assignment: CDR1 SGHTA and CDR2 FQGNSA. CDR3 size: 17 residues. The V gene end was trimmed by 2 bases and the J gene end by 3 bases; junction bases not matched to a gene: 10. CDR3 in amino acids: CASSLRRGGLITDTQYF. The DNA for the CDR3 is TGTGCCAGCAGCTTAAGACGGGGGGGCCTGATTACAGATACGCAGTATTTT.